This T cell receptor beta chain was observed in a study of blood T cell repertoires in COVID-19. The overall study: Acute-phase and convalescent COVID-19 samples originated in the United States, Italy and Spain. PBMCs, B-cell-depleted T cells, or T cells were the source of the cDNA or gDNA that made up the material.

In its sample, this clone was seen once. This CDR3 has 14 amino acids. CDR1 is KGHDR, CDR2 SFDVKD, per germline. Trimming cost V 10 bases and J 0 bases, with 12 bases left between them. Authors' data handling: It was from reference gene primer amplification that nucleated cell counts were estimated. Libraries were prepared by immunoSEQ multiplex PCR; TCRdb keeps only in-frame clonotypes and omits some of them. Clone size and V and J calls were adopted from that table, with D and trimming inferred from the DNA. Here the sample spans some 160,000 clones, 70% to 90% being singletons. The sequenced material came from peripheral blood. The TCR comes from a man aged 55-75 years with acute or convalescent COVID-19. The J gene is TRBJ1-3, the V gene TRBV24-1; D remains unclear. DNA for the CDR3: TGTGCCACTTCCAACAGCCGCTCTGGAAACACCATATATTTT. Amino acid sequence: CATSNSRSGNTIYF.